This T cell receptor (beta chain) derives from a study of blood T cell repertoires in COVID-19. About the study: Samples of COVID-19 (acute and convalescent) were obtained from the United States, Italy and Spain. The cDNA or gDNA used as material had been derived from T cells, B-cell-depleted T cells, or PBMCs.

Original handling: Amplified reference gene primers provided the basis for estimating nucleated cell counts. Sequencing was performed with immunoSEQ multiplex PCR; in TCRdb, only in-frame clones are kept and a portion is missing. The V and J calls and clone size were taken over from that table, and D and trimming were inferred from the DNA. The repertoire consists of roughly 190,000 clones, with 76% occurring once and the leading ten covering around 8.1%. This sequence was found in a woman aged 50 to 60 with active or convalescent COVID-19. Specimen: peripheral blood.

CDR3 nucleotides: TGCGCCAGCAGCCAAGGACTCCGCATGGGCAGGGGTAATTCACCCCTCCACTTT. Protein: CASSQGLRMGRGNSPLHF. The chain recombines TRBV4-3 with TRBJ1-6, with D tentatively TRBD1 (6 bases). CDR3 length: 18 residues. Germline CDR1 reads LGHNA; CDR2 reads YSLEER. Trimming took 1 base from V and 6 from J, leaving 19 bases between them.